Listed here is a single T cell receptor (beta chain). Its antigen target is currently unknown. Base-call qualities are not available, and no considerably larger clone is one nucleotide away. In light of the paper, this sample's time point label describes: baseline before oral tofacitinib. From alopecia areata patients, peripheral blood was collected along with lesional scalp punch biopsies. PBMCs were isolated by density centrifugation and stained for CD3, CD4 and CD8, and CD4+ and CD8+ T cells were sorted on a FACSAria. V is clipped by 3 bases and J by 2 bases, and the sequence between their germline boundaries is 4 bases long. Spanning cysteine to phenylalanine, the CDR3 consists of 12 amino acids. Left in the record is the CDR3 DNA by itself, 36 bases read in frame from the first base. The germline V gene specifies KGHSH as CDR1 and LQKENI as CDR2. Libraries were built with the immunoSEQ multiplex PCR assay. RNA was extracted from all samples and reverse transcribed into cDNA as template for TCR sequencing. First-strand cDNA was synthesized with SuperScript III using a 2:1 mix of oligo-dT and random hexamers. A synthetic immune receptor repertoire was used to measure amplification bias, and any remaining bias was corrected computationally. In the authors' own workflow: Raw reads were preprocessed for error removal, and CDR3 was defined according to IMGT conventions as running from the conserved cysteine to phenylalanine. Clonality was computed by normalizing Shannon entropy by log2 of the number of productive unique TCRs and subtracting the result from 1. Scalp TCRbeta sequences were cross-referenced with sorted blood CD4 and CD8 repertoires so that the CD4 or CD8 identity of scalp clones could be inferred. TCRdb obtained this table from immuneACCESS and retained in-frame rearrangements with V and J assigned. These tables miss some clones; where compared with another copy, unresolved V genes account for less than half of the shortfall, and the remainder is unexplained. V and J calls plus clone size are reproduced from that table; the DNA served to infer D and trimming. Across this sample there are about 150,000 clones, with around 55% seen only once. Approximately 20% of the sample goes to the ten largest clones.

This sample is part of a study of CD8+ T cells in alopecia areata (dated by TCRdb to between 2017 and 2018). Notes on the research overall: The treated patients, all with moderate-to-severe alopecia areata, were enrolled in an open-label pilot trial of oral tofacitinib given at 5 to 10 mg twice daily. Patients stayed on tofacitinib for 6 to 18 months and then had 6 months of follow-up off drug so that delayed response and recurrence could be assessed. High-throughput TCRbeta sequencing was used to examine T cell clonal expansion in alopecia areata in both the C3H/HeJ mouse model and human patients. Human TCRbeta sequencing covered scalp tissue and sorted CD4+ and CD8+ peripheral blood T cells from patchy and totalis/universalis alopecia areata patients and healthy controls. Biopsies were taken from tofacitinib-treated patients at baseline and at 4 and 24 weeks of treatment, and a later scalp biopsy was taken in several of the tofacitinib-treated patients. Scalp clonality was compared among normal scalp (n=4), patchy alopecia areata scalp (n=8), and alopecia totalis/universalis scalp (n=8). RNA came from the PAXgene miRNA kit for fixed scalp, the miRNeasy kit for PBMCs, and the RNeasy kit for mouse skin. Amplification of TCRbeta CDR3 regions was done by immunoSEQ multiplex PCR using 35 Vbeta forward primers and 13 Jbeta reverse primers. Results the study describes overall, beyond this receptor: Resident alphabeta T cells in normal human skin are also sequenced, complicating scalp TCR repertoire analysis, unlike mouse skin dominated by gammadelta T cells. Compared with mice, TCR sequences shared between patients were less clear, possibly partly because of HLA diversity across the patient population. Compared with normal scalp, lesional scalp had higher clonality and more expanded CD8+ clones, particularly in alopecia totalis/universalis, a pattern that suggests antigenic drive.

The receptor chain draws on TRBV18 and TRBJ1-1; the D segment cannot be called with confidence. The TCR sequence derives from a human donor with alopecia areata. The sample in question was CD8+ T cells sorted from blood, obtained at week 0. CDR3 loop: CASSPSNTEAFF. The nucleotides are TGTGCCAGCTCACCTTCAAACACTGAAGCTTTCTTT. Here the CDR3 is joined to the reference TRBV18 and TRBJ1-1 genes, and the full variable domain is: NAGVMQNPRHLVRRRGQEARLRCSPMKGHSHVYWYRQLPEEGLKFMVYLQKENIIDESGMPKERFSAEFPKEGPSILRIQQVVRGDSAAYFCASSPSNTEAFFGQGTRLTVV.